These 30 T cell receptor beta chains were all obtained from the same sample, sequenced in a study of shared clonotypes between healthy human individuals. Sequencing was performed with immunoSEQ multiplex PCR; in TCRdb, only in-frame clones are kept and a portion is missing. The sample carries roughly 1 million clones, roughly 74% recorded once. Sequenced material: memory CD4+ T cells from PBMCs. Described subset: CD45RA-negative fraction. The source of these receptors is a man younger than 35 in good health. Some clones in this sample may be carry-over from other donors' samples.

The chain recombines TRBV7-9 with TRBJ1-2; TRBD1 agrees at 9 bases. CDR1 SEHNR and CDR2 FQNEAQ come from the germline V gene (reference sequence). The V segment lost 2 bases and the J segment 7 bases; nucleotides outside the gene matches: 11. The CDR3 is 16 amino acids. CDR3 in amino acids: CASSLLQTGGKSGYTF. In DNA form, the CDR3 reads TGTGCCAGCAGCTTACTCCAGACAGGGGGTAAGAGTGGCTACACCTTC.

The rearrangement links TRBV14 to TRBJ2-1; tentative D call: TRBD2 (6 bases). Trimming shortened V by 1 base and J by 4 bases, and 20 bases separated the two germline ends. CDR1 and CDR2 (germline): SGHDN, FVKESK. The CDR3 spans 18 residues. DNA for the CDR3: TGTGCCAGCAGCCAAGTTCGGGGGAGATCAAATAGGTACAATGAGCAGTTCTTC. Encoded protein: CASSQVRGRSNRYNEQFF.

The V and J genes are TRBV11-2 and TRBJ1-1, with D maybe TRBD1 (6 bases). This CDR3 is 14 amino acids long. From germline, CDR1 is SGHAT and CDR2 FQNNGV. Between the trimmed V and J ends, which lost 5 bases and 4 bases, there was a span of 14 bases. The CDR3 loop is CASSTRIGGTEAFF. CDR3 DNA: TGTGCCAGCAGCACCCGGATAGGGGGCACTGAAGCTTTCTTT.

This chain links TRBV15 with TRBJ1-1; no reliable D call. V lost 0 bases to trimming and J lost 0 bases, with 5 bases between them. The CDR3 contains 14 residues. CDR1 is LNHNV, CDR2 YYDKDF, per germline (reference sequence). The CDR3 is CATSRDLLNTEAFF. The CDR3 bases are TGTGCCACCAGCAGAGATCTCTTGAACACTGAAGCTTTCTTT.

The chain recombines TRBV7-2 with TRBJ2-7; weak D call: TRBD2 (5 bases). Germline CDR1 and CDR2: SGHTA and FQGNSA. V was cut by 1 base and J by 4 bases, with 14 bases left in between. CDR3 length equals 15 residues. The CDR3 bases are TGTGCCAGCAGCTTAGTCCCCGGGGTGCTTTACGAGCAGTACTTC. Amino acids: CASSLVPGVLYEQYF.

The chain is built from TRBV5-4 and TRBJ2-5, with a possible D match to TRBD2 (6 bases). CDR1 SGHNT and CDR2 YYREEE come from the germline V gene (reference sequence). CDR3 size: 14 residues. Trimming removed 0 bases at V and 5 bases at J, with 11 bases between. The CDR3 here is CASSLESRGETQYF. CDR3 nucleotide sequence: TGTGCCAGCAGCTTGGAGTCCCGGGGGGAGACCCAGTACTTC.

This clone was recorded many times. The rearrangement uses TRBV30 and TRBJ1-5; D remains unclear. The CDR3 covers 15 residues. Per germline, CDR1 GTSNPN and CDR2 SVGIG (reference sequence). V was clipped by 0 bases and J by 4 bases, with 13 bases between them. DNA of the CDR3: TGTGCCTGGAGTGTAGGGTACGTAAGGAATCAGCCCCAGCATTTT. It yields the protein CAWSVGYVRNQPQHF. Combining the CDR3 with reference TRBV30 and TRBJ1-5 gives the whole variable domain SQTIHQWPATLVQPVGSPLSLECTVEGTSNPNLYWYRQAAGRGLQLLFYSVGIGQISSEVPQNLSASRPQDRQFILSSKKLLLSDSGFYLCAWSVGYVRNQPQHFGDGTRLSIL.

This chain uses TRBV5-1 with TRBJ2-7; 8 bases fit TRBD2. Germline V gene data show CDR1 as SGHRS and CDR2 as YFSETQ. V was clipped by 7 bases and J by 3 bases; unmatched bases: 15. This CDR3 contains 16 residues. The CDR3 protein is CASSSSGTRSIYEQYF. CDR3 coding DNA: TGCGCCAGCTCGTCTTCTGGGACTAGGAGCATCTACGAGCAGTACTTC.

J is TRBJ1-1 and V is TRBV10-3; D gene uncertain. The V gene's germline CDR1 is ENHRY and CDR2 SYGVKD. The CDR3 has 16 residues. V was clipped by 0 bases and J by 2 bases, with 13 bases between them. CDR3 nucleotides: TGTGCCATCAGTGAGTCAGGAACCCGGGGAAACACTGAAGCTTTCTTT. Translating gives CAISESGTRGNTEAFF.

CDR3 sequence: CASSLAWGNSGNTIYF. The CDR3, as DNA: TGTGCCAGCAGCTTAGCGTGGGGTAACTCTGGAAACACCATATATTTT. V usage is TRBV7-9 and J usage is TRBJ1-3; D gene uncertain. CDR1 SEHNR and CDR2 FQNEAQ come from the germline V gene (reference sequence). The CDR3 length is 16 residues. Trimming took off 0 bases at V and 0 bases at J, with 9 bases between the two ends.

The V gene is TRBV5-4, the J gene TRBJ2-1, with unresolved D. V lost 4 bases to trimming and J lost 15 bases, with 17 bases between them. Germline-derived CDR1 and CDR2 are SGHNT and YYREEE (reference sequence). This CDR3 contains 12 residues. The CDR3 reads CASSVLELELFF. Here the CDR3 DNA reads TGTGCCAGCAGCGTACTTGAGCTAGAATTGTTCTTC.

The V call is TRBV9, the J call TRBJ2-5, with D perhaps TRBD2 (6 bases). Between the trimmed V and J ends, which lost 3 bases and 4 bases, there was a span of 22 bases. The CDR3 length is 17 residues. Germline CDR1 and CDR2: SGDLS and YYNGEE. CDR3 nucleotide sequence: TGTGCCAGCAGCGCAGTTGCGGGAACCAGAGGCGCAGAGACCCAGTACTTC. Translated, it gives CASSAVAGTRGAETQYF.

The sample holds many counts of this clone. J is TRBJ1-4 and V is TRBV30; D is unresolved. Trimming stripped 6 bases from V and 6 bases from J, with 17 bases between. The CDR3 sequence is 14 residues long. Germline CDR1 and CDR2: GTSNPN and SVGIG (reference sequence). The CDR3 DNA follows: TGTGCCTGCCTACCAGGAGGACGGGATGAAAAACTGTTTTTT. This encodes CACLPGGRDEKLFF. Combining the CDR3 with reference TRBV30 and TRBJ1-4 gives the whole variable domain SQTIHQWPATLVQPVGSPLSLECTVEGTSNPNLYWYRQAAGRGLQLLFYSVGIGQISSEVPQNLSASRPQDRQFILSSKKLLLSDSGFYLCACLPGGRDEKLFFGSGTQLSVL.

J is TRBJ2-1 and V is TRBV4-1; TRBD2 matches 11 bases. This CDR3 comprises 19 residues. The germline gives CDR1 MGHRA, CDR2 YSYEKL. The trim removed 0 bases at V and 4 bases at J, leaving 11 bases unmatched. The CDR3 DNA reads as TGCGCCAGCAGCCAAGAAGGAGGAACTAGCGGGAGTAGATACAATGAGCAGTTCTTC. Encoded protein: CASSQEGGTSGSRYNEQFF.

The chain recombines TRBV5-1 with TRBJ2-7; D is uncertain. Germline V CDR1 and CDR2: SGHRS, YFSETQ. The V and J ends lost 4 bases and 0 bases respectively, with 11 bases between them. The CDR3 has 14 residues. The CDR3: CASSLRLFSYEQYF. CDR3 nucleotide sequence: TGCGCCAGCAGCCTAAGACTGTTCTCCTACGAGCAGTACTTC.

This clone has more than one count but fewer than ten. CDR3 in DNA: TGTGCCAGCAGCTTAGGACAGGGGGGTGGAAATGAGCAGTTCTTC. The encoded protein is CASSLGQGGGNEQFF. This sequence joins TRBV11-3 and TRBJ2-1; 9 bases map to TRBD1. Germline loops: CDR1 SGHNT, CDR2 YENEEA. This CDR3 has 15 residues. The junction had 5 bases not matched to a gene; V was cut back by 1 base and J by 7 bases.

The CDR3 coding sequence is TGTGCCAGTGCGGCGAGGGACAGGGGAAGAGCTGGGGCCAACGTCCTGACTTTC. Its translation is CASAARDRGRAGANVLTF. The rearrangement links TRBV19 to TRBJ2-6; 10 bases align to TRBD1. The CDR3 is 18 residues long. After removal of 8 bases from V and 2 bases from J, the junction contained 12 bases not matched to a gene. Germline-derived CDR1 and CDR2 are LNHDA and SQIVND (reference sequence).

This sequence joins TRBV5-1 and TRBJ1-1; 11 bases are shared with TRBD1. The CDR3 consists of 15 residues. The ends lost 4 bases at V and 4 bases at J; junction bases unmatched: 6. Germline values: CDR1 SGHRS, CDR2 YFSETQ. CDR3 coding DNA: TGCGCCAGCAGCACTGGACAGGGGGCGGTCACTGAAGCTTTCTTT. Residues: CASSTGQGAVTEAFF. Using reference TRBV5-1 and TRBJ1-1 for the parts outside the CDR3, the full variable domain is KAGVTQTPRYLIKTRGQQVTLSCSPISGHRSVSWYQQTPGQGLQFLFEYFSETQRNKGNFPGRFSGRQFSNSRSEMNVSTLELGDSALYLCASSTGQGAVTEAFFGQGTRLTVV.

Points on this clone: Lacking the conserved final phenylalanine or tryptophan, this CDR3 likely reflects a read error. The DNA is left out, because the CDR3 cannot be placed on it with certainty; the CDR3 is given as TCRdb lists it. This chain uses TRBV21-1 with TRBJ2-4; the D call of TRBD1 is as the table states it, not checked on the DNA. TRBV21-1 is a known pseudogene. The CDR3 is 10 amino acids in total, end residues counted. CDR3 amino acids: CASSKEGPPG.

The chain is built from TRBV30 and TRBJ2-7; D gene uncertain. This CDR3 has 11 residues. Germline V CDR1 and CDR2: GTSNPN, SVGIG (reference sequence). V was trimmed by 1 base and J by 5 bases, leaving 6 bases between them. The CDR3 spells CAWSGPHEQYF. The DNA of the CDR3 is TGTGCCTGGAGTGGACCCCACGAGCAGTACTTC.

This clone was detected once. The chain couples TRBV18 to TRBJ1-1; D possibly corresponds to TRBD1 (6 bases). Germline V gene lookup returns CDR1 KGHSH and CDR2 LQKENI. The CDR3 totals 19 residues. V lost 2 bases, J lost 0 bases, and 22 bases lay in between. In DNA form, the CDR3 reads TGTGCCAGCTCACCATTTACCGGAAATTTCGGACAGCTGAACACTGAAGCTTTCTTT. It is translated as CASSPFTGNFGQLNTEAFF. Complete variable domain (other parts from reference TRBV18 and TRBJ1-1): NAGVMQNPRHLVRRRGQEARLRCSPMKGHSHVYWYRQLPEEGLKFMVYLQKENIIDESGMPKERFSAEFPKEGPSILRIQQVVRGDSAAYFCASSPFTGNFGQLNTEAFFGQGTRLTVV.

This clone has a single count. The chain uses TRBV9 and TRBJ2-1, with 10 bases aligning to TRBD1. After removal of 4 bases from V and 4 bases from J, the junction contained 5 bases not matched to a gene. This CDR3 has 15 residues. Germline V gene data show CDR1 as SGDLS and CDR2 as YYNGEE. The CDR3 is CASSPGQGGYNEQFF. In DNA, the CDR3 is TGTGCCAGCAGCCCCGGACAGGGGGGGTACAATGAGCAGTTCTTC.

The V gene is TRBV10-3, the J gene TRBJ2-7; D is perhaps TRBD1 (6 bases). The CDR3 is 13 residues long. V lost 6 bases to trimming and J lost 5 bases, with 14 bases between them. The germline V gene encodes CDR1 ENHRY and CDR2 SYGVKD. CDR3 sequence (DNA): TGTGCCATCAGATTAGGGGGTCTGGACGAGCAGTACTTC. Translating gives CAIRLGGLDEQYF.

The V and J genes are TRBV30 and TRBJ2-1, with D possibly matching TRBD2 (5 bases). The ends were cut back, 5 bases at V and 8 bases at J, with 10 bases in the middle. Germline CDR1 GTSNPN, CDR2 SVGIG (reference sequence). The CDR3 runs to 11 residues. In DNA, the CDR3 is TGTGCCTGGGGAGGCCGGCATGAGCAGTTCTTC. Amino acids: CAWGGRHEQFF.

This clone was counted a single time. The chain employs TRBV7-2 and TRBJ2-7; perhaps TRBD2 as D (6 bases). Per the germline V gene, CDR1 is SGHTA and CDR2 is FQGNSA. The CDR3 loop spans 14 amino acids. The ends were cut back, 1 base at V and 5 bases at J, with 12 bases in the middle. CDR3 sequence (DNA): TGTGCCAGCAGCTTAGACGTGACTAGAGACGAGCAGTACTTC. This encodes CASSLDVTRDEQYF.

V and J are TRBV6-1 and TRBJ2-2; no firm D call. The V end was cut by 3 bases, the J end by 3 bases, with 5 bases between. Per the germline V gene, CDR1 is MNHNS and CDR2 is SASEGT. CDR3 size: 13 residues. CDR3 coding DNA: TGTGCCAGCAGTGACCTTTACACCGGGGAGCTGTTTTTT. This gives the protein CASSDLYTGELFF.

V usage is TRBV5-4 and J usage is TRBJ2-3; 7 bases map to TRBD2. J gave up 5 bases and V 4 bases, and 13 bases lay outside the gene matches. Germline V gene sequence: CDR1 SGHNT, CDR2 YYREEE (reference sequence). CDR3 length: 16 residues. CDR3 in DNA: TGTGCCAGCAGCCGGGGAGGGGCCAACGAGGGAGATACGCAGTATTTT. Translated, it gives CASSRGGANEGDTQYF.

About this clone: The sample holds other DNA sequences that translate to the same CDR3. The chain combines TRBV5-1 with TRBJ2-6; 12 bases match TRBD2. V lost 0 bases and J lost 4; bases outside the gene matches: 2. The CDR3 is 17 amino acids. Per germline, CDR1 SGHRS and CDR2 YFSETQ. As DNA, the CDR3 is TGCGCCAGCAGCTTGGGACTAGCGGGAGCGGGGGCCAACGTCCTGACTTTC. Protein: CASSLGLAGAGANVLTF.

A note on this clone: A much larger clonotype is one base distant, so this may be a read error. The V and J genes are TRBV7-2 and TRBJ1-1, with D perhaps TRBD1 (6 bases). The CDR3 is 13 residues long. Trimming shortened V by 3 bases and J by 4 bases, and 9 bases separated the two germline ends. Germline V gene data show CDR1 as SGHTA and CDR2 as FQGNSA. The CDR3 is CASSFRRGTEAFF. CDR3 bases: TGTGCCAGCAGCTTCCGCAGGGGCACTGAAGCTTTCTTT.

A note on this clone: The sample carries other DNA sequences with the same CDR3. The genes are TRBV2 and TRBJ1-1; D is undetermined. The CDR3 spans 14 residues. With 4 bases removed from V and 0 bases from J, the gap between germline ends came to 9 bases. In germline, CDR1 is SNHLY, CDR2 FYNNEI. CDR3 sequence reads: CASSAGRLNTEAFF. As DNA, the CDR3 is TGTGCCAGCAGTGCTGGGAGATTGAACACTGAAGCTTTCTTT. The full variable domain, its missing parts supplied by reference TRBV2 and TRBJ1-1, is EPEVTQTPSHQVTQMGQEVILRCVPISNHLYFYWYRQILGQKVEFLVSFYNNEISEKSEIFDDQFSVERPDGSNFTLKIRSTKLEDSAMYFCASSAGRLNTEAFFGQGTRLTVV.